This T cell receptor beta chain is from a study of T cells in Graves' hyperthyroidism and ophthalmopathy. This clonotype has more than one count but fewer than ten. The CDR3 sequence is 15 residues long. With 5 bases removed from V and 3 bases from J, the gap between germline ends came to 16 bases. Germline CDR1 is SGHTA and CDR2 is FQGTGA. TCR beta CDR3 sequences were amplified from RNA transcripts. The HTBI primer set served for first-round RT-PCR of the TCR CDR3. TCRdb called the multiplex PCR reads again in MiXCR, with one record for every CDR3 protein. The sample includes about 740,000 distinct CDR3 sequences, 11% to 15% of them seen just once.

Source material: blood. The chain links TRBV7-3 to TRBJ1-1; D is uncertain. The receptor comes from a woman aged 18 to 35 with Graves' hyperthyroidism. This CDR3 reads CASSLAGPADTEAFF. In DNA, the CDR3 is TGTGCCAGCAGCCTGGCGGGTCCCGCGGACACTGAAGCTTTCTTT.